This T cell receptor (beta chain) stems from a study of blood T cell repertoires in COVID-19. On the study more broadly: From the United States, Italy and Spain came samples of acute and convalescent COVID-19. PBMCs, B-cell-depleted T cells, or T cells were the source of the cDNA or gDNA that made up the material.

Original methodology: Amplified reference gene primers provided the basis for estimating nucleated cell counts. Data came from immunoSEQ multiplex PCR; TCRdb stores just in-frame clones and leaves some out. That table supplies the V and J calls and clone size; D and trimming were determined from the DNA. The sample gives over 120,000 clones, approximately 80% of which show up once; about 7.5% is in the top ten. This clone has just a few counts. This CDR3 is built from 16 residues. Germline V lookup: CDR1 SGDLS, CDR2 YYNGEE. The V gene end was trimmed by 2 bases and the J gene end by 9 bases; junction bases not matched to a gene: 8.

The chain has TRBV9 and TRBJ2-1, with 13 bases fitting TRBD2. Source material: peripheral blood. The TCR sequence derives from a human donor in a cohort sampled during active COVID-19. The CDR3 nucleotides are TGTGCCAGCAGCGTGTATGGGACTAGCGGGATCGGTGAGCAGTTCTTC. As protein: CASSVYGTSGIGEQFF. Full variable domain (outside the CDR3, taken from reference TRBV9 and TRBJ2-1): DSGVTQTPKHLITATGQRVTLRCSPRSGDLSVYWYQQSLDQGLQFLIQYYNGEERAKGNILERFSAQQFPDLHSELNLSSLELGDSALYFCASSVYGTSGIGEQFFGPGTRLTVL.